Given below is one T cell receptor beta chain in context. Its antigen is as yet unknown. TCRdb keeps only in-frame clones here, not all; method: immunoSEQ multiplex PCR. Found here are some 110,000 clones, about 89% of them singletons; the top ten hold 6% to 8.5%. The sample originates from a study of T cell responses to AZD1222 COVID-19 vaccine. Study-wide results and limits: Among the donors, most were white British and more were female, and clonal diversity was possibly underestimated. All repertoire sampling was performed exclusively after the peak T cell response.

This CDR3 is built from 11 residues. V gave up 6 bases and J gave up 9 bases, with 9 bases separating them. Germline V gene sequence: CDR1 WSHSY, CDR2 SAAADI. The chain employs TRBV10-2 and TRBJ2-1; D is possibly TRBD2 (6 bases). Sequenced material: peripheral blood, taken 28 days after the second AZD1222 dose. The receptor was isolated from an adult who received the AZD1222 COVID-19 vaccine. The CDR3 loop is CASRDGGEQFF. The CDR3 nucleotides read TGCGCCAGCAGAGACGGGGGTGAGCAGTTCTTC.